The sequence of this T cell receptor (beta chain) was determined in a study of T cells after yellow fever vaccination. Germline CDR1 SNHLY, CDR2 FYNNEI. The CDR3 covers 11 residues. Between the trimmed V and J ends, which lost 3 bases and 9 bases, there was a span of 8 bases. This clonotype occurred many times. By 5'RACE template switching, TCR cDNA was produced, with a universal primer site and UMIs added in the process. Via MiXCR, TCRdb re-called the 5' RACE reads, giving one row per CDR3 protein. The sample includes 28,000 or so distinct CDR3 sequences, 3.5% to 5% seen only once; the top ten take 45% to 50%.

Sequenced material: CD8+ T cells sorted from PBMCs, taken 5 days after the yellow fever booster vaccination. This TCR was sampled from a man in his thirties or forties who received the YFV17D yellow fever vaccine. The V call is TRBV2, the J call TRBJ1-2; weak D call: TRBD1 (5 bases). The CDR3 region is CASSEGDSYTF. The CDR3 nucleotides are TGTGCCAGCAGTGAGGGGGATAGCTACACCTTC.